This paragraph covers one T cell receptor beta chain sequence. Its binding antigen is unknown. No much larger clone is present one base from it, and per-base qualities are unavailable. This sample's time point label indicates: baseline before first vaccination. Vaccinee samples came from UK trials COV001 and COV002, including a single-blind randomized controlled phase 2/3 trial of AZD1222 (ChAdOx1 nCoV-19) in healthy adults. For TCRbeta chain sequencing, PBMC samples were collected from trial participants at day 0 and at day 28 after the second dose. The data are from a study of T cell responses to AZD1222 COVID-19 vaccine (dated by TCRdb to the early 2020s). In terms of the full investigation: AZD1222 recipients given second doses at about 4 weeks or at about 12 weeks were pooled, since spike-specific TCR depth and breadth were not found to differ between the two schedules. A total of just over 230 trial participants underwent TCR sequencing, of whom 200 to 220 had received two doses of AZD1222 and about 25 had received two doses of the MenACWY control vaccine. Trial participants were enrolled by age into subgroups of 18-55, 56-69 and 70-plus years, and around 150, 28 and 57 TCR-sequenced participants, respectively, were included in these subgroups.

The investigation overall reported the following: Because no day 14 peak-response samples were available, the repertoires could be characterized only after the peak T cell response. Reportedly, close to half of the unique spike-specific TCRs recognized epitopes lying outside the regions that are mutated in the B.1.351 and B.1.1.7 variants. Participants were mostly white British, with more females than males. The authors suggested clonal diversity may have been underestimated. After two AZD1222 doses, both the breadth and the depth of spike-specific TCRs were significantly higher than at day 0 and than in MenACWY recipients. Only 5 to 7 AZD1222 recipients were SARS-CoV-2 seropositive at baseline, limiting conclusions about previously exposed vaccinees. The vaccine-associated CD4 TCRs covered the entire spike protein, and the dominant responses fell in regions 160-218 and 743-854. The 56-69-year group was small, and its depth increase did not reach significance, likely because of low power.

The CDR3 regions of human TCRbeta chains were analyzed by immunosequencing. As for the original processing: TCRs in the repertoires were matched against a reference library of SARS-CoV-2-specific TCRs that had been generated with the MIRA antigen-specificity platform. Breadth was defined as the fraction of unique TCRs that were SARS-CoV-2-associated. Depth was defined as the fraction of total T cells that were SARS-CoV-2-associated. Using the MIRA data, each spike-specific TCR was assigned both to the spike region to which the TCR was reactive and to a CD4 or CD8 class. Log10-transformed breadth and depth values were compared by one-way ANOVA with Sidak's multiple comparisons tests. TCRdb obtained this table from immuneACCESS and retained in-frame rearrangements with V and J assigned. These tables miss some clones; where compared with another copy, unresolved V genes account for less than half of the shortfall, and the remainder is unexplained. The V and J calls and clone size were taken over from that table, and D and trimming were inferred from the DNA. The sample includes around 91,000 clones, with more than 70% observed a single time. Around 21% of the sample is in the top ten clones.

V drops 8 bases and J drops 8 bases, leaving 5 bases in between. The germline V gene supplies CDR1 SGHRS and CDR2 YFSETQ. Counted from cysteine to phenylalanine, this CDR3 has 9 amino acids. The entry retains the CDR3 DNA only, 27 bases that are in frame from base 1. The clonotype originates from an adult in good health. This sequence uses TRBV5-1 and TRBJ2-1, with no confident D gene call. Sample: peripheral blood, taken on day 0 of AZD1222 vaccination. The CDR3 region reads CAREYEQFF. The sequenced DNA: TGCGCCAGGGAGTATGAGCAGTTCTTC. Extended through the reference TRBV5-1 and TRBJ2-1 proteins, this CDR3 yields the full variable domain: KAGVTQTPRYLIKTRGQQVTLSCSPISGHRSVSWYQQTPGQGLQFLFEYFSETQRNKGNFPGRFSGRQFSNSRSEMNVSTLELGDSALYLCAREYEQFFGPGTRLTVL.